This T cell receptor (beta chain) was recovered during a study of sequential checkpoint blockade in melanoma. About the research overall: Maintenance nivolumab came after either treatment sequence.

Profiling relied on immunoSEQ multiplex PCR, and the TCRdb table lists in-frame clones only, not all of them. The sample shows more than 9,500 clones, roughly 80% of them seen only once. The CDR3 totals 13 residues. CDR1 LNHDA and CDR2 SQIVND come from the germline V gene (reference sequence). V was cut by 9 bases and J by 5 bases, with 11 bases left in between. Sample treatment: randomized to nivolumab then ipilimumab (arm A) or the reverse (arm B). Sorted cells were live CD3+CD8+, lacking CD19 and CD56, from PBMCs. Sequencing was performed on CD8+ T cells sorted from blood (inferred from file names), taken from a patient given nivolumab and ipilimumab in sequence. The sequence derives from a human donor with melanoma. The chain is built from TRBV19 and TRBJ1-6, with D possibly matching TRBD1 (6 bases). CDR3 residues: CASVDRHNSPLHF. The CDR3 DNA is TGTGCCAGCGTGGACAGACATAATTCACCCCTCCACTTT.